The rows below give T cell receptor beta chains drawn from one sample of a study of beta chain features in type 1 diabetes. Clones were sequenced by immunoSEQ multiplex PCR, and TCRdb holds only the in-frame ones, with some missing. Of nearly 700,000 clones listed, around 15% are singletons. The sample was naive CD4+ T cells from blood. All receptors come from a man aged 18 to 30 with type 1 diabetes. The CDR3 runs from the conserved cysteine through the conserved F or W. D genes are given only for firm matches. Clone size is given for some rows only: seen once, a few or many times, or a class if the clone is expanded.

V	D	J	size	CDR3	DNA
TRBV2	TRBD1	TRBJ2-7	few	CASSEGTGGGEQYF	TGTGCCAGCAGTGAAGGGACAGGGGGCGGCGAGCAGTACTTC
TRBV5-6	-	TRBJ2-5	-	CASSPTVSQETQYF	TGTGCCAGCAGCCCGACAGTGAGCCAAGAGACCCAGTACTTC
TRBV25-1	-	TRBJ1-1	few	CASKQNTEAFF	TGTGCCAGCAAACAGAACACTGAAGCTTTCTTT
TRBV5-5	-	TRBJ2-7	few	CASSLALPAYEQYF	TGTGCCAGCAGCTTGGCACTCCCGGCCTACGAGCAGTACTTC
TRBV5-4	-	TRBJ2-5	few	CASSLAGRAHRGETQYF	TGTGCCAGCAGCTTGGCCGGTAGGGCGCACCGGGGAGAGACCCAGTACTTC
TRBV5-6	-	TRBJ2-3	few	CASSPPTGLDTQYF	TGTGCCAGCAGCCCACCGACAGGATTAGATACGCAGTATTTT
TRBV6-5	-	TRBJ1-2	few	CASSSETRGGYGYTF	TGTGCCAGCAGTTCCGAGACGCGGGGCGGCTATGGCTACACCTTC
TRBV27	-	TRBJ1-2	-	CASSTLMRGTNYGYTF	TGTGCCAGCAGTACGCTTATGAGGGGCACGAACTATGGCTACACCTTC
TRBV7-3	-	TRBJ1-1	few	CASSPQGNTEAFF	TGTGCCAGCAGCCCTCAGGGGAACACTGAAGCTTTCTTT
TRBV2	TRBD1	TRBJ2-7	few	CASRGDSVSYEQYF	TGTGCCAGCAGAGGGGACAGCGTCTCCTACGAGCAGTACTTC
TRBV5-6	-	TRBJ2-7	few	CASSPGPEGYEQYF	TGTGCCAGCAGCCCGGGACCCGAGGGCTACGAGCAGTACTTC
TRBV5-1	-	TRBJ2-5	-	CASSLGDWGETQYF	TGCGCCAGCAGCTTGGGGGACTGGGGAGAGACCCAGTACTTC
TRBV7-2	TRBD1	TRBJ1-1	-	CASSPRDRVTEAFF	TGTGCCAGCAGCCCTCGGGACAGGGTTACTGAAGCTTTCTTT
TRBV18	-	TRBJ2-7	-	CASSPPWNGSYEQYF	TGTGCCAGCTCACCACCTTGGAACGGATCCTACGAGCAGTACTTC
TRBV5-6	TRBD1	TRBJ2-3	-	CASSVGQPTDTQYF	TGTGCCAGCAGCGTGGGACAGCCCACAGATACGCAGTATTTT
TRBV4-1	-	TRBJ2-3	-	CASSQDLFQGSTDTQYF	TGCGCCAGCAGCCAAGATCTTTTCCAGGGCAGCACAGATACGCAGTATTTT